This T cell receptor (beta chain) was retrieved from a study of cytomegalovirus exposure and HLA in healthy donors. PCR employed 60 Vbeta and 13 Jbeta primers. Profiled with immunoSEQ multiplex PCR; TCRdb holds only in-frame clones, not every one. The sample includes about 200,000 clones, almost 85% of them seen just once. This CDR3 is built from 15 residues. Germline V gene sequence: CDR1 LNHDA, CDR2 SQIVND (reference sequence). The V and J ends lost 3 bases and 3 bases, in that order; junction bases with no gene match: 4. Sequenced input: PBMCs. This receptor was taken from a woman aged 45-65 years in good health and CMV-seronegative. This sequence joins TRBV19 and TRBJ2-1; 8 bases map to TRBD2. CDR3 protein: CASSMAAGDYNEQFF. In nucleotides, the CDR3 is TGTGCCAGTAGTATGGCAGCGGGAGACTACAATGAGCAGTTCTTC.